This TCR beta chain was obtained from a study of monozygotic twins with inflammatory bowel disease. Findings and caveats of the study: No difference was seen in repertoire similarity between concordant and discordant twins, possibly from limited power.

Researchers used template switching to add UMIs featuring a 6-nucleotide sample barcode. TCRdb reanalyzed the 5' RACE reads, giving one entry per CDR3 protein sequence and no DNA. This repertoire includes approximately 330,000 distinct CDR3 sequences. The CDR3 covers 13 residues. Germline V gene sequence: CDR1 MDHEN, CDR2 SYDVKM. Note on this clonotype: Its antigen is undetermined.

The chain employs TRBV28 and TRBJ2-7; the TCRdb D gene call, TRBD1, has no DNA to confirm it. This sequence was found in a human donor with ulcerative colitis or Crohn's disease, or a healthy co-twin of an affected twin (not recorded which). Sequencing was performed on blood. This CDR3 reads CASTPPGPYEQYF.